This TCR beta chain was retrieved from a study of CD8+CD57+ T cells in acquired aplastic anemia. Across the whole study: CD4+ and CD8+ cells, once sorted, gave DNA averaging about 3 ug.

The sequenced patients had an expansion of CD8+CD57+ cells seen by flow cytometry. In the case of this clonotype: What it recognizes is unknown. One base away lies a much larger clone, so this may be a sequencing read error.

This CDR3 spans 14 amino acids. Germline CDR1 and CDR2: MNHEY and SVGAGI. According to the study, genomic DNA was the template for TCR beta VDJ and CDR3 profiling. TCRdb itself ran the reads through MiXCR, one entry per CDR3 protein. The data show about 150,000 distinct CDR3 sequences, roughly 45% seen once. Whole-study findings and limits: CD8+ Simpson's diversity did not differ significantly between patients and controls.

Sequencing used sorted CD4+, CD8+, or CD8+CD57+ T cells (not recorded which) from PBMCs. The J gene is TRBJ2-3, the V gene TRBV6-5; D is perhaps TRBD2 (5 bases). This sequence originates from a human donor with aplastic anemia. CDR3 amino acids: CACSYPTLANTQYF. Written as DNA, the CDR3 is TGTGCCTGCAGTTACCCAACCCTAGCAAATACGCAGTATTTT.